These 12 T cell receptor beta chains originate from one sample sequenced in a study of T cell responses to AZD1222 COVID-19 vaccine. Profiled with immunoSEQ multiplex PCR; TCRdb holds only in-frame clones, not every one. The data show 130,000 or so clones, with around 94% seen just once and roughly 7% held by the top ten. The input for sequencing was peripheral blood, taken on day 0 of AZD1222 vaccination. These receptors all come from an adult in good health.

This chain uses TRBV7-2 with TRBJ1-2, with TRBD1 matching over 7 bases. Germline trimming cut 1 base from V and 5 bases from J; bases unmatched to any gene: 4. From germline, CDR1 is SGHTA and CDR2 FQGNSA. The CDR3 contains 14 residues. Written as DNA, the CDR3 is TGTGCCAGCAGCTTAGGGGAGACAGGGTATGGCTACACCTTC. It yields the protein CASSLGETGYGYTF. Full variable domain (rest looked up from reference TRBV7-2 and TRBJ1-2): GAGVSQSPSNKVTEKGKDVELRCDPISGHTALYWYRQSLGQGLEFLIYFQGNSAPDKSGLPSDRFSAERTGGSVSTLTIQRTQQEDSAVYLCASSLGETGYGYTFGSGTRLTVV.

The V gene is TRBV30, the J gene TRBJ2-1; the D gene could be TRBD1 or TRBD2 (5 bases each). The germline CDR1 and CDR2 sequences are GTSNPN and SVGIG (reference sequence). V lost 5 bases and J 7 bases, leaving 15 bases between the germline ends. This CDR3 is 13 amino acids long. The CDR3 spells CAWRARGTNEQFF. The CDR3 DNA follows: TGTGCCTGGCGGGCCAGAGGGACGAATGAGCAGTTCTTC.

V usage is TRBV6-6 and J usage is TRBJ2-7; TRBD2 matches at 8 bases. From germline, CDR1 is MNHNY and CDR2 SVGAGI (reference sequence). After removal of 5 bases from V and 6 bases from J, the junction contained 15 bases not matched to a gene. CDR3 size: 16 residues. For the CDR3, the DNA is TGTGCCAGCAGTCCGGACTGTGCGGGGGGCTGGTGCGAGCAGTACTTC. It is translated as CASSPDCAGGWCEQYF.

The gene calls are TRBV10-1 and TRBJ1-5; unclear D gene. The V gene lost 0 bases and the J gene lost 0 bases, with 3 bases spanning the gap. CDR3 length: 14 amino acids. Germline CDR1 WNHNN, CDR2 SYGVQD (reference sequence). The CDR3 DNA reads as TGCGCCAGCAGTGAGTCGAATAGCAATCAGCCCCAGCATTTT. Translating gives CASSESNSNQPQHF.

V usage is TRBV11-2 and J usage is TRBJ2-5, with D uncertain. The CDR3 has 13 residues. V gave up 4 bases and J gave up 2 bases, with 8 bases separating them. In germline, CDR1 is SGHAT, CDR2 FQNNGV. Here the CDR3 reads CASSSRVQETQYF. The CDR3 nucleotides read TGTGCCAGCAGCTCTAGGGTTCAAGAGACCCAGTACTTC. The full variable domain, completed using reference TRBV11-2 and TRBJ2-5, is EAGVAQSPRYKIIEKRQSVAFWCNPISGHATLYWYQQILGQGPKLLIQFQNNGVVDDSQLPKDRFSAERLKGVDSTLKIQPAKLEDSAVYLCASSSRVQETQYFGPGTRLLVL.

The rearrangement uses TRBV19 and TRBJ1-2; D may be TRBD1 (6 bases). Per germline, CDR1 LNHDA and CDR2 SQIVND (reference sequence). The CDR3 has 11 amino acids. The V end was cut by 5 bases, the J end by 8 bases, with 9 bases between. CDR3 coding DNA: TGTGCCAGTAGTGAAGGGGGAGGCTACACCTTC. Its translation is CASSEGGGYTF.

The J gene is TRBJ2-7, the V gene TRBV6-5; 8 positions match TRBD1. The CDR3 spans 15 residues. Per germline, CDR1 MNHEY and CDR2 SVGAGI. With 6 bases clipped from V and 2 bases from J, the junction kept 9 bases outside the gene matches. This CDR3 is CASSPLDRAAYEQYF. As DNA, the CDR3 is TGTGCCAGCAGCCCCCTGGACAGGGCCGCCTACGAGCAGTACTTC.

The chain has TRBV28 and TRBJ2-6; D remains unclear. The CDR3 totals 14 residues. Trimming pared 6 bases from V and 2 bases from J, leaving 8 bases between. Germline V gene lookup returns CDR1 MDHEN and CDR2 SYDVKM. The CDR3 DNA sequence: TGTGCCAGCAGCCCTTCCCCTGGGGCCAACGTCCTGACTTTC. The encoded protein is CASSPSPGANVLTF.

The chain uses TRBV2 and TRBJ1-5; D remains unclear. CDR3 length equals 14 residues. Trimming took off 4 bases at V and 2 bases at J, with 9 bases between the two ends. Germline loops: CDR1 SNHLY, CDR2 FYNNEI. In DNA form, the CDR3 reads TGTGCCAGCAGTGTTGGCGCAGGCAATCAGCCCCAGCATTTT. Its translation: CASSVGAGNQPQHF.

This chain uses TRBV6-5 with TRBJ1-5, with a tentative D call TRBD1 (5 bases). This CDR3 spans 14 amino acids. Between the trimmed V and J ends, which lost 7 bases and 7 bases, there was a span of 17 bases. Germline CDR1 and CDR2: MNHEY and SVGAGI. The CDR3 region has the DNA TGTGCCAGCACCACCAACTGGGGGGGACAGCCCCAGCATTTT. Its translation is CASTTNWGGQPQHF.

This clone appeared a single time. The chain couples TRBV29-1 to TRBJ2-7, with TRBD1 identical over 7 bases. Looked up from germline, CDR1 is SQVTM and CDR2 is ANQGSEA. There are 14 residues in the CDR3. Trimming cost V 5 bases and J 0 bases; bases outside gene matches: 7. CDR3 sequence: CSVLGTDVSYEQYF. In nucleotides, the CDR3 is TGCAGCGTTTTGGGGACAGACGTCTCCTACGAGCAGTACTTC.

The chain couples TRBV6-1 to TRBJ2-1; D is ambiguous. The germline V and J ends were trimmed by 0 bases and 12 bases, with 12 bases remaining between them. Germline V gene data show CDR1 as MNHNS and CDR2 as SASEGT. This CDR3 spans 13 amino acids. The CDR3 protein is CASSEALRSGQFF. DNA for the CDR3: TGTGCCAGCAGTGAAGCGCTTCGGTCGGGGCAGTTCTTC.